This is a list of T cell receptor beta chains from one sample in a study of T cells in localized non-small cell lung cancer. Data came from immunoSEQ multiplex PCR; TCRdb stores just in-frame clones and leaves some out. The repertoire holds roughly 50,000 clones, around four fifths seen once, with just under 20% in the top ten. The sequenced sample was peripheral blood, obtained before any cancer treatment. The receptors were sampled from a female donor older than 55 with stage II squamous cell lung carcinoma. Each CDR3 is given without its conserved first and last residue.

TRBV2	TRBJ1-5	ASSLGGGRGNQPQH
TRBV19	TRBJ2-5	ASSQTHRTSGTQY
TRBV25-1	TRBJ2-2	ASSPSGRFTGELF
TRBV10-2	TRBJ2-7	ASSAGYEQY
TRBV6-1	TRBJ1-1	ASNLAVGAKAF
TRBV5-4	TRBJ2-7	ASSLGHGPYEQY
TRBV6-1	TRBJ1-1	ASSEAIRAGQGAF
TRBV2	TRBJ1-1	ASRPSDSLPNTEAF
TRBV29-1	TRBJ1-2	SVYLWTGGVIGYT
TRBV7-9	TRBJ1-2	ASSLNRGADGYT
TRBV30	TRBJ2-3	AWSRFGRGGPDTQY
TRBV5-1	TRBJ1-2	ASSLERTNYGYT
TRBV4-1	TRBJ1-2	ASSPTTDRHYGYT
TRBV28	TRBJ1-2	ASSDDRVYGYT
TRBV7-3	TRBJ1-1	ASSPREGPTEAF
TRBV5-1	TRBJ1-2	ASSQQGASYGYT
TRBV19	TRBJ1-1	ASTQTGQGHTEAF
TRBV6-1	TRBJ2-2	ASSLERNTGELF
TRBV30	TRBJ2-5	AWIPRPGVQETQY
TRBV7-2	TRBJ1-4	ASSLGPATNEKLF
TRBV10-3	TRBJ2-2	AITEAGANTGELF
TRBV10-1	TRBJ2-3	ASSGIAGGRNTQY
TRBV10-3	TRBJ1-1	AIKEELNTEAF
TRBV5-1	TRBJ1-3	ASSLDWGAGNTIY